These 9 T cell receptor beta chains originate from one sample sequenced in a study of shared clonotypes between healthy human individuals. TCRdb's copy holds only in-frame clones and misses some; the assay was immunoSEQ multiplex PCR. Of about 1 million clones listed, under 80% are singletons. Sequenced: memory CD4+ T cells sorted from blood. Subset denoted: CD45RA-negative fraction. Receptor source: a man aged 18 to 30 in good health.

The chain couples TRBV7-9 to TRBJ2-7; D is ambiguous. V shed 7 bases and J shed 3 bases, with 7 bases lying between them. CDR1 is SEHNR, CDR2 FQNEAQ, per germline (reference sequence). CDR3 length equals 11 residues. The DNA for the CDR3 is TGTGCCAGCATGAGCCTCTACGAGCAGTACTTC. This codes for CASMSLYEQYF.

This clone has only a few counts. The V call is TRBV30, the J call TRBJ1-1; no firm D call. V was trimmed by 0 bases and J by 1 base, leaving 12 bases between them. The CDR3 has 15 amino acids. The germline CDR1 and CDR2 sequences are GTSNPN and SVGIG (reference sequence). The CDR3 region has the DNA TGTGCCTGGAGTGTAAGTAGATCGAAGAACACTGAAGCTTTCTTT. Translating it yields CAWSVSRSKNTEAFF.

This clone was seen only once. J is TRBJ2-1 and V is TRBV5-4, with 10 bases fitting TRBD2. The CDR3 loop spans 15 amino acids. Unmatched junction bases numbered 5, after V lost 4 bases and J lost 4 bases. Per germline, CDR1 SGHNT and CDR2 YYREEE (reference sequence). The CDR3 loop reads CASSLGLAEYNEQFF. The CDR3 DNA reads as TGTGCCAGCAGCCTTGGACTAGCGGAGTACAATGAGCAGTTCTTC.

The rearrangement uses TRBV7-2 and TRBJ2-1; D possibly corresponds to TRBD2 (5 bases). The germline V gene encodes CDR1 SGHTA and CDR2 FQGNSA. The CDR3 loop spans 15 amino acids. V lost 1 base and J 4 bases, leaving 11 bases between the germline ends. CDR3 DNA sequence: TGTGCCAGCAGCTTAGTGGACTGGAATTACAATGAGCAGTTCTTC. Its protein product is CASSLVDWNYNEQFF.

This clone was observed a handful of times. V is TRBV19 and J is TRBJ2-1, with unresolved D. Germline CDR1 and CDR2: LNHDA and SQIVND (reference sequence). The V end was cut by 8 bases, the J end by 6 bases, with 14 bases between. CDR3 length: 13 residues. The CDR3 reads CASGPDKGNEQFF. The DNA of the CDR3 is TGTGCCAGTGGGCCTGACAAGGGCAATGAGCAGTTCTTC.

The chain uses TRBV19 and TRBJ2-3, with D perhaps TRBD1 (5 bases). Germline values: CDR1 LNHDA, CDR2 SQIVND (reference sequence). There are 13 residues in the CDR3. V lost 7 bases to trimming and J lost 1 base, with 9 bases between them. The CDR3 coding sequence is TGTGCCAGTACGGGCAGGGGCACAGATACGCAGTATTTT. Amino acid sequence: CASTGRGTDTQYF.

This chain uses TRBV7-8 with TRBJ1-1, with unresolved D. CDR3 length: 12 residues. Germline values: CDR1 SGHVS, CDR2 FQNEAQ. V was trimmed by 5 bases and J by 3 bases, leaving 7 bases between them. Here the CDR3 DNA reads TGTGCCAGCAGCCCGGCTGACACTGAAGCTTTCTTT. Its translation: CASSPADTEAFF.

The rearrangement joins TRBV5-1 to TRBJ1-6, with TRBD1 matching 7 bases. Germline CDR1 SGHRS, CDR2 YFSETQ. With V trimmed by 5 bases and J by 14 bases, 7 bases remained unmatched. The CDR3 spans 12 residues. The CDR3, as DNA: TGCGCCAGCAGTTTACAGGGGCTGGCCCTCCACTTT. Translating it yields CASSLQGLALHF.

This clone was recorded once. The rearrangement links TRBV4-2 to TRBJ2-7, with TRBD2 identical over 10 bases. The CDR3 is 16 residues long. Per the germline V gene, CDR1 is LGHNA and CDR2 is YNFKEQ. V trimming: 0 bases; J trimming: 5 bases; junction bases outside the gene matches: 7. CDR3 bases: TGTGCCAGCAGCCAAGATTGGAGCGGGGGGGCCAACGAGCAGTACTTC. Translating gives CASSQDWSGGANEQYF.